The next 17 T cell receptor beta chains were all read from a single sample in a study of T-cell memory formation after mild COVID-19. TCRdb redid the calling of the 5' RACE reads with MiXCR, one entry per CDR3 protein. The data show some 270,000 distinct CDR3 sequences, approximately 15% seen once. What was sequenced was PBMCs or a T cell subset sorted from them (not recorded which). Receptors were obtained from an adult woman who had mild COVID-19 (a few samples of this study predate the infection). Cell type and time point are not known.

On this clonotype: At one boundary the junction diverges from the germline segment, which might be a read error. V is TRBV20-1 and J is TRBJ2-1; TRBD2 might be the D (5 bases). Germline V gene sequence: CDR1 DFQATT, CDR2 SNEGSKA (reference sequence). The length of the CDR3 is 15 residues. CDR3 coding DNA: TGCAGTGCTAGATCATCTAGCATGTCCTTCAATGAGCAGTTCTTC. Translation gives CSARSSSMSFNEQFF.

This clonotype was counted between two and nine times. V usage is TRBV15 and J usage is TRBJ2-5, with D perhaps matching TRBD2 (5 bases). With 0 bases removed from V and 10 bases from J, the gap between germline ends came to 15 bases. This CDR3 spans 14 amino acids. CDR1 and CDR2 (germline): LNHNV, YYDKDF (reference sequence). In nucleotides, the CDR3 is TGTGCCACCAGCAGAGAGAGACCCGAGGGTAGCCAGTACTTC. Its protein is CATSRERPEGSQYF.

This clonotype was counted a few times. This chain joins TRBV9 and TRBJ1-6, with a weak D call TRBD1 (6 bases). Germline CDR1 reads SGDLS; CDR2 reads YYNGEE. The CDR3 loop spans 15 amino acids. The V gene lost 5 bases and the J gene lost 5 bases, with 14 bases spanning the gap. The CDR3 here is CASSLGAANNSPLHF. In DNA form, the CDR3 reads TGTGCCAGCAGTTTGGGGGCGGCAAATAATTCACCCCTCCACTTT.

J is TRBJ1-1 and V is TRBV12-3 or TRBV12-4; D might be TRBD1 (5 bases). V was trimmed by 5 bases and J by 2 bases, leaving 15 bases between them. The CDR3 sequence is 15 residues long. CDR3 region: CASSPRGRANTEAFF. The DNA for the CDR3 is TGTGCCAGCAGTCCAAGAGGCAGGGCTAACACTGAAGCTTTCTTT.

The rearrangement links TRBV4-2 to TRBJ2-3, with TRBD2 as a possible D gene (6 bases). Between the trimmed V and J ends, which lost 0 bases and 3 bases, there was a span of 13 bases. Germline V lookup: CDR1 LGHNA, CDR2 YNFKEQ. CDR3 length equals 16 residues. The CDR3 bases are TGTGCCAGCAGCCAAGATGCGCGGGGTGGGACAGATACGCAGTATTTT. Encoded protein: CASSQDARGGTDTQYF.

This clonotype was seen a handful of times. The chain uses TRBV5-1 and TRBJ2-1, with 11 bases identical to TRBD2. The CDR3 sequence is 12 residues long. Germline trimming cut 4 bases from V and 11 bases from J; bases unmatched to any gene: 2. Germline lookup yields CDR1 SGHRS and CDR2 YFSETQ. The CDR3 protein is CASSRLAGKQFF. CDR3 DNA: TGCGCCAGCAGCCGACTAGCGGGGAAGCAGTTCTTC.

There are a few counts of this clonotype. The CDR3 DNA is TGCAGTGCTTCCGAGGGCCCGGACTATGGCTACACCTTC. Protein product: CSASEGPDYGYTF. The chain couples TRBV20-1 to TRBJ1-2; D uncertain. Germline V gene lookup returns CDR1 DFQATT and CDR2 SNEGSKA (reference sequence). With 5 bases removed from V and 3 bases from J, the gap between germline ends came to 13 bases. This CDR3 is 13 amino acids long.

The V and J genes are TRBV6-6 and TRBJ2-7, with TRBD1 matching 8 bases. Trimming took 6 bases from V and 1 from J; bases not matched to a gene: 8. The CDR3 totals 15 residues. Germline assignment: CDR1 MNHNY and CDR2 SVGAGI (reference sequence). CDR3 sequence (DNA): TGTGCCAGCAGCCGCCGACAGGGGATATCCTACGAGCAGTACTTC. Amino acids: CASSRRQGISYEQYF.

Only a few counts were recorded for this clonotype. The chain recombines TRBV7-9 with TRBJ1-4; no firm D call. The germline CDR1 and CDR2 sequences are SEHNR and FQNEAQ (reference sequence). This CDR3 has 16 amino acids. V dropped 5 bases and J dropped 2 bases, with 15 bases sitting between them. The CDR3 is CASSTLGVRTNEKLFF. The CDR3 coding sequence is TGTGCCAGCAGCACCCTTGGGGTTCGGACTAATGAAAAACTGTTTTTT.

A few counts support this clonotype. The chain employs TRBV9 and TRBJ1-2; perhaps TRBD1 as D (6 bases). Trimming took off 4 bases at V and 8 bases at J, with 21 bases between the two ends. The germline gives CDR1 SGDLS, CDR2 YYNGEE. There are 15 residues in the CDR3. Here the CDR3 reads CASSPLVGNRVGYTF. DNA for the CDR3: TGTGCCAGCAGCCCCCTTGTCGGGAACAGGGTGGGCTACACCTTC.

This clonotype showed up just a few times. J is TRBJ2-3 and V is TRBV12-3 or TRBV12-4; 8 bases align to TRBD2. The CDR3 is 15 residues long. Trimming took 4 bases from V and 6 from J; bases not matched to a gene: 9. CDR3 sequence (DNA): TGTGCCAGCAGTTCCAGGACTAGCAGGGCCGATACGCAGTATTTT. Protein sequence: CASSSRTSRADTQYF.

The sample holds a few counts of this clonotype. This chain connects TRBV24-1 to TRBJ2-3; 10 bases are shared with TRBD2. Trimming at V came to 4 bases and at J to 4 bases, leaving 22 bases not matched to a gene. Germline lookup yields CDR1 KGHDR and CDR2 SFDVKD. The CDR3 consists of 21 residues. The CDR3: CATSDKIATSGSVGLSDTQYF. The DNA of the CDR3 is TGTGCCACCAGTGACAAGATTGCGACTAGCGGGTCGGTAGGTTTGTCAGATACGCAGTATTTT.

This clonotype was observed a few times. The rearrangement joins TRBV20-1 to TRBJ2-3; 10 bases map to TRBD1. V shed 4 bases and J 4 bases; nucleotides not matched to a gene: 2. The CDR3 has 13 residues. Per germline, CDR1 DFQATT and CDR2 SNEGSKA (reference sequence). CDR3 region: CSAIDRGPDTQYF. The CDR3, as DNA: TGCAGTGCTATTGACAGGGGGCCAGATACGCAGTATTTT.

This clonotype was detected a few times. The gene calls are TRBV15 and TRBJ2-7, with a possible D match to TRBD1 (6 bases). Germline V lookup: CDR1 LNHNV, CDR2 YYDKDF (reference sequence). The CDR3 runs to 17 residues. V lost 1 base, J lost 5 bases, and 21 bases lay in between. CDR3 sequence: CATSRGKLLRDINEQYF. The CDR3 DNA is TGTGCCACCAGCAGAGGCAAACTTCTCCGGGACATCAACGAGCAGTACTTC.

This clonotype has more than one count but fewer than ten. The chain uses TRBV5-1 and TRBJ2-2, with D perhaps matching TRBD2 (6 bases). This CDR3 spans 14 amino acids. The V and J ends lost 4 bases and 5 bases respectively, with 12 bases between them. Germline V CDR1 and CDR2: SGHRS, YFSETQ. The CDR3 region has the DNA TGCGCCAGCAGCCGGGACTTGTCTACCGGGGAGCTGTTTTTT. Residues: CASSRDLSTGELFF.

This chain links TRBV5-1 with TRBJ2-7; 7 bases agree with TRBD1. This CDR3 has 14 residues. Germline CDR1 reads SGHRS; CDR2 reads YFSETQ. Trimming cost V 2 bases and J 3 bases; bases outside gene matches: 5. This CDR3 is CASSFPGTVYEQYF. The DNA of the CDR3 is TGCGCCAGCAGCTTTCCCGGGACAGTCTACGAGCAGTACTTC.

This clonotype was recorded only once. J is TRBJ1-2 and V is TRBV4-3; possible D gene TRBD1, 6 bases. There are 13 residues in the CDR3. Looked up from germline, CDR1 is LGHNA and CDR2 is YSLEER. V shed 3 bases and J shed 10 bases, with 15 bases lying between them. In nucleotides, the CDR3 is TGCGCCAGCAGCCACGAGGTCAGGGGAGACTACACCTTC. Its translation is CASSHEVRGDYTF.